This T cell receptor (beta chain) comes out of a study of cytomegalovirus exposure and HLA in healthy donors. Study as a whole: The roughly 120 validation repertoires, a later analysis reported, used the same platform as the roughly 700 repertoires from the first cohort. Regarding the study as a whole: Most TCR sequences proved rare, with some public TCRs found in many donors. In the 130 or so validation repertoires, a later analysis found that first-cohort TCR clusters tended to co-occur.

With respect to this clone: Its antigen is unidentified.

CDR1 is ENHRY, CDR2 SYGVKD, per germline. The V gene lost 10 bases and the J gene lost 4 bases, with 16 bases spanning the gap. The CDR3 runs to 13 residues. Method: immunoSEQ multiplex PCR; TCRdb's copy keeps in-frame clones and lacks some. Of some 150,000 clones listed, roughly 87% are singletons. V and J are TRBV10-3 and TRBJ1-1; D is ambiguous. The sequence came from a man aged 18 to 29 in good health and CMV-seropositive. The sequencing sample was made of PBMCs. CDR3 protein: CASREPEGTEAFF. CDR3 nucleotides: TGTGCCAGCCGGGAACCGGAGGGCACTGAAGCTTTCTTT.